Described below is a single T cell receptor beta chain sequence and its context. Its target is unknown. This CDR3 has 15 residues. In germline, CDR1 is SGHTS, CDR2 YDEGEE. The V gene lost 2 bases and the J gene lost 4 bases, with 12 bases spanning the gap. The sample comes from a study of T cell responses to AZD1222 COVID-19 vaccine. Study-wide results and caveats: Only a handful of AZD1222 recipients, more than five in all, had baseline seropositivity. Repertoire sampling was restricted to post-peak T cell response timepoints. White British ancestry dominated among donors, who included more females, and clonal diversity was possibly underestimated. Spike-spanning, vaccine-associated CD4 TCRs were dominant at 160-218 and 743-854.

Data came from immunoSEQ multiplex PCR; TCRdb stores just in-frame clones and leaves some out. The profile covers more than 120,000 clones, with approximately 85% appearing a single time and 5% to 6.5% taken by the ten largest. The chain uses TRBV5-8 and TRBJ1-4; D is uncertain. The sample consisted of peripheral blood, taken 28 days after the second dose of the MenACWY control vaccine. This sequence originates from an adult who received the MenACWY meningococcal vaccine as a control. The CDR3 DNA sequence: TGTGCCAGCAGCTTCGGCGGTACAGATAATGAAAAACTGTTTTTT. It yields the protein CASSFGGTDNEKLFF.